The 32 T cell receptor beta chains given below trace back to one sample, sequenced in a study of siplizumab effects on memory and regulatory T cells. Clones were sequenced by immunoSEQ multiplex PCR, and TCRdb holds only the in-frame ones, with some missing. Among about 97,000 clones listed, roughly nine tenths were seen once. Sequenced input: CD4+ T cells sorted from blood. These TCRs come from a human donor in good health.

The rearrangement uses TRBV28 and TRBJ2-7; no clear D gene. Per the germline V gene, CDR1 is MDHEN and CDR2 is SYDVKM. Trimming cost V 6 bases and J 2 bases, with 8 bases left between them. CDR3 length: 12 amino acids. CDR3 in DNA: TGTGCCAGCAGCCGAGGACCCTACGAGCAGTACTTC. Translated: CASSRGPYEQYF.

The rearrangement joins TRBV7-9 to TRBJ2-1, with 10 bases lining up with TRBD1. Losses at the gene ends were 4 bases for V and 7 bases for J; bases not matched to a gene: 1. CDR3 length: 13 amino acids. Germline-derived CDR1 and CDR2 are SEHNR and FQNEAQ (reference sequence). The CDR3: CASSWGQGNEQFF. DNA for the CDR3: TGTGCCAGCAGCTGGGGACAGGGGAATGAGCAGTTCTTC.

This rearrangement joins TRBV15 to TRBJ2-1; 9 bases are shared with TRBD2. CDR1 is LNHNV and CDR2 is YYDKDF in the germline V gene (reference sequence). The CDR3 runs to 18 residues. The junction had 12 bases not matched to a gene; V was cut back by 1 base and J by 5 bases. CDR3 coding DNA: TGTGCCACCAGCAGAGCCTTAGCGGGAGCCTCCTTTGACAATGAGCAGTTCTTC. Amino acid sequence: CATSRALAGASFDNEQFF.

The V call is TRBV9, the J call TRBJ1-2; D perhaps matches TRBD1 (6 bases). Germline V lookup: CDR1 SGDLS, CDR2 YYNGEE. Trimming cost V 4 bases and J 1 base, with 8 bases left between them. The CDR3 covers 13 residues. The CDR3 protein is CASSMDSNYGYTF. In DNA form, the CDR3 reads TGTGCCAGCAGCATGGACAGTAACTATGGCTACACCTTC.

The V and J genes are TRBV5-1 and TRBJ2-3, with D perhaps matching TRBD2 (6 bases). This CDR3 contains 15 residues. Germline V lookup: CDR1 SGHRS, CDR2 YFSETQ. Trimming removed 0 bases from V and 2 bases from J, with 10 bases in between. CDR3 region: CASSLESGATDTQYF. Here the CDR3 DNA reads TGCGCCAGCAGCTTGGAATCGGGAGCCACAGATACGCAGTATTTT. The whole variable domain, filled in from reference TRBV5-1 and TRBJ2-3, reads KAGVTQTPRYLIKTRGQQVTLSCSPISGHRSVSWYQQTPGQGLQFLFEYFSETQRNKGNFPGRFSGRQFSNSRSEMNVSTLELGDSALYLCASSLESGATDTQYFGPGTRLTVL.

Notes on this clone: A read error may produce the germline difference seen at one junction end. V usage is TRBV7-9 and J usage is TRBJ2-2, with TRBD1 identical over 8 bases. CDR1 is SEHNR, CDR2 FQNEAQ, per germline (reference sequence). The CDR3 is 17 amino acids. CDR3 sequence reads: CASSLAPDRGNTGELFF. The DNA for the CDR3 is TGTGCCAGCAGCCTAGCCCCCGACAGGGGGAACACCGGGGAGCTGTTTTTT.

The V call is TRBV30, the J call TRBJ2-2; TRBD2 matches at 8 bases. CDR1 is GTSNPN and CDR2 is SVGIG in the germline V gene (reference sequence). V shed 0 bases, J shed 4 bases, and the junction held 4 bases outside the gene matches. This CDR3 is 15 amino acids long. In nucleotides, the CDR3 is TGTGCCTGGAGTGTAAGACTAGCGAGCACCGGGGAGCTGTTTTTT. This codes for CAWSVRLASTGELFF.

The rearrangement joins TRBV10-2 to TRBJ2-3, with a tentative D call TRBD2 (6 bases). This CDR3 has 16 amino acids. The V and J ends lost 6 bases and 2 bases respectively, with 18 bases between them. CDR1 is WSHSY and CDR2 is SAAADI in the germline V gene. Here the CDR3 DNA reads TGCGCCAGCAGATGGGAGCCGGGACTGCCCACAGATACGCAGTATTTT. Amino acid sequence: CASRWEPGLPTDTQYF.

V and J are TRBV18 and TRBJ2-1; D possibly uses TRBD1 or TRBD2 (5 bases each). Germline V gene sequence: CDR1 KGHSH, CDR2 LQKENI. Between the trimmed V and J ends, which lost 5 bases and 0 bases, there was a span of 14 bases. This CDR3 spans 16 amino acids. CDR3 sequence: CASSTGLSSSYNEQFF. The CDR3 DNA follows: TGTGCCAGCTCAACAGGACTTTCGAGCTCCTACAATGAGCAGTTCTTC.

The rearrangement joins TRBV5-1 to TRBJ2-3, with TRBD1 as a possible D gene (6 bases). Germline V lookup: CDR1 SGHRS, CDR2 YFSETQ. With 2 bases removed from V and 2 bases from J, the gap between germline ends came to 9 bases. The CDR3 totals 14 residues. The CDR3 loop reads CASSLRTATDTQYF. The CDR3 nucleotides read TGCGCCAGCAGCTTACGGACAGCCACAGATACGCAGTATTTT.

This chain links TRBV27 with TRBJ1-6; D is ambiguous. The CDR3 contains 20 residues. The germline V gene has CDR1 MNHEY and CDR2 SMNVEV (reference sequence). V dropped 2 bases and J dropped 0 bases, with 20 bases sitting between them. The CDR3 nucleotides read TGTGCCAGCAGTTTAAAACCCCTCTATGGTCGGAGCTCCTATAATTCACCCCTCCACTTT. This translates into CASSLKPLYGRSSYNSPLHF.

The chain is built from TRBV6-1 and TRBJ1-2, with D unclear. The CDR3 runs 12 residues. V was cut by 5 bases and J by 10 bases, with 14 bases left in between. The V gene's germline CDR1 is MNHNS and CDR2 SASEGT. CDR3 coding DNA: TGTGCCAGCAGTCCCCGACGGGAGGACTACACCTTC. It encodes CASSPRREDYTF.

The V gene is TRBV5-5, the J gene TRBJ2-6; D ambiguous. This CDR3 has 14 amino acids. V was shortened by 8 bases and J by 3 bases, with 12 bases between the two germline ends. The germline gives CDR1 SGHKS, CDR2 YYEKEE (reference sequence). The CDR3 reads CASLRAIGANVLTF. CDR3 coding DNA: TGTGCCAGTCTTCGGGCTATTGGGGCCAACGTCCTGACTTTC.

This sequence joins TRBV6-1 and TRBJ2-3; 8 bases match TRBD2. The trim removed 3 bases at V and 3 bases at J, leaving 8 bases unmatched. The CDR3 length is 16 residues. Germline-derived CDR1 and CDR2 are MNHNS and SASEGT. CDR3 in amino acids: CASSDGLARRTDTQYF. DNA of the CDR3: TGTGCCAGCAGTGACGGACTAGCCCGGAGGACAGATACGCAGTATTTT.

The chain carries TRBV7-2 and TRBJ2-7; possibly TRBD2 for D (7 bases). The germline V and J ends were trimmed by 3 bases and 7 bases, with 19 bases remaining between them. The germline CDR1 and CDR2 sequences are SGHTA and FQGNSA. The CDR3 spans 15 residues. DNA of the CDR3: TGTGCCAGCAGCTTCAACAGGGCTAGGGGGGGTGAGCAGTACTTC. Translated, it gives CASSFNRARGGEQYF.

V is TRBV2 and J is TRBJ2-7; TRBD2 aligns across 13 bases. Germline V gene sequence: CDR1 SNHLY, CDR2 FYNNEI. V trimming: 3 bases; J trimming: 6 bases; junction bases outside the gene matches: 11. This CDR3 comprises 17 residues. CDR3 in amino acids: CASSDEWTSGSKSEQYF. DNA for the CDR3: TGTGCCAGCAGTGATGAGTGGACTAGCGGGAGTAAAAGCGAGCAGTACTTC.

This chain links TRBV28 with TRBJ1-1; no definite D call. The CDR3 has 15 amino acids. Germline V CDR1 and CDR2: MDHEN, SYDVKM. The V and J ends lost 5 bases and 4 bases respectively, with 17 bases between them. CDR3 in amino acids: CASSPVGTRSTEAFF. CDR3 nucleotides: TGTGCCAGCAGTCCAGTCGGCACTCGGAGCACTGAAGCTTTCTTT.

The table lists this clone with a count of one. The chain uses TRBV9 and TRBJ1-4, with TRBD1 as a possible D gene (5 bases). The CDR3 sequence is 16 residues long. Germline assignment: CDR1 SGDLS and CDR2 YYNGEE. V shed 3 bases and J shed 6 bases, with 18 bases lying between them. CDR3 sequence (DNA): TGTGCCAGCAGCGCAGGAGGTGGGGCGCGTGATGAAAAACTGTTTTTT. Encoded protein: CASSAGGGARDEKLFF.

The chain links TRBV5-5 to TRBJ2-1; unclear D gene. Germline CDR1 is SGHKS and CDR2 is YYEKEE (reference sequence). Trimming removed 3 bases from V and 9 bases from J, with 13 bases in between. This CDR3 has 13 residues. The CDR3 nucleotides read TGTGCCAGCAGCTCAGACCAATACGGTGAGCAGTTCTTC. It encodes CASSSDQYGEQFF.

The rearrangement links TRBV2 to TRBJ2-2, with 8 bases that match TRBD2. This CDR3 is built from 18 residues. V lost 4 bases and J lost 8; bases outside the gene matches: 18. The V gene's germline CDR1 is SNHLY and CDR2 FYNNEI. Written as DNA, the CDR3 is TGTGCCAGCAGTGCCCTTGGGTGGAGCGGGAGCGGCGCGGGGGAGCTGTTTTTT. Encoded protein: CASSALGWSGSGAGELFF.

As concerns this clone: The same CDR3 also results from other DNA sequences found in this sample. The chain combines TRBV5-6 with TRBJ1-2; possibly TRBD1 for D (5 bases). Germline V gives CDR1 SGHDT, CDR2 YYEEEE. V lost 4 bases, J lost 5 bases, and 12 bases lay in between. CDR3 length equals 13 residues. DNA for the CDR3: TGTGCCAGCAGCCCGGACATCTATTATGGCTACACCTTC. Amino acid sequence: CASSPDIYYGYTF.

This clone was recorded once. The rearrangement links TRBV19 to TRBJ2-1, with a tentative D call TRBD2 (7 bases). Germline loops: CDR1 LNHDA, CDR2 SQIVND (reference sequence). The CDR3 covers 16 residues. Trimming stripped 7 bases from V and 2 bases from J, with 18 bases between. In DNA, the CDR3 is TGTGCCAGTAAGGCTTTGGGGGGGCAGACCTACAATGAGCAGTTCTTC. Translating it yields CASKALGGQTYNEQFF.

The CDR3 DNA reads TGTGCCAGCGAGGCCGACACCTCCTACAATGAGCAGTTCTTC. Translating it yields CASEADTSYNEQFF. This rearrangement joins TRBV28 to TRBJ2-1; D is unclear. The germline V and J ends were trimmed by 8 bases and 0 bases, with 11 bases remaining between them. Germline loops: CDR1 MDHEN, CDR2 SYDVKM. The CDR3 consists of 14 residues.

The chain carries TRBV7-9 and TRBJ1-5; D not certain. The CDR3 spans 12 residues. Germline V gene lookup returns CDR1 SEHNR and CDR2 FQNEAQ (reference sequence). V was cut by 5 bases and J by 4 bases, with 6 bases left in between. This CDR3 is CASSLWNQPQHF. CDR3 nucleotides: TGTGCCAGCAGCCTTTGGAATCAGCCCCAGCATTTT.

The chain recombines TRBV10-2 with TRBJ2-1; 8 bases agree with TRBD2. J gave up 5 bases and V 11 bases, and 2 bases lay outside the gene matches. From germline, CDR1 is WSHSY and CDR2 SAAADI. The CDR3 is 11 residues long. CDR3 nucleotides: TGCGCCGCCGGGAGGGACAATGAGCAGTTCTTC. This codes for CAAGRDNEQFF.

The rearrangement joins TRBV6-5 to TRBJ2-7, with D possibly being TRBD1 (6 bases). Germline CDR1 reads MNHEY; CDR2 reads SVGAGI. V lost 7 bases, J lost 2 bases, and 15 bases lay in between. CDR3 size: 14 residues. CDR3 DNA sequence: TGTGCCAGCAAGTACGACAGGTTAACCTACGAGCAGTACTTC. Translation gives CASKYDRLTYEQYF.

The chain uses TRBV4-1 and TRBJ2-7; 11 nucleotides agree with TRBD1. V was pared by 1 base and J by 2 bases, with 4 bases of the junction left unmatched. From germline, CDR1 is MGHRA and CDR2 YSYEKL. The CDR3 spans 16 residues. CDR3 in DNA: TGCGCCAGCAGCCAAGCTGAGGGACAGGGGGCCTACGAGCAGTACTTC. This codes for CASSQAEGQGAYEQYF.

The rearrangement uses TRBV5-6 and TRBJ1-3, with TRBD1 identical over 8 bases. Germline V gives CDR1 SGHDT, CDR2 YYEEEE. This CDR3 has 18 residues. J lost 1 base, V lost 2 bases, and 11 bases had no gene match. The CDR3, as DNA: TGTGCCAGCAGCTTTAGAATGACAGGGGTCGAATCTGGAAACACCATATATTTT. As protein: CASSFRMTGVESGNTIYF.

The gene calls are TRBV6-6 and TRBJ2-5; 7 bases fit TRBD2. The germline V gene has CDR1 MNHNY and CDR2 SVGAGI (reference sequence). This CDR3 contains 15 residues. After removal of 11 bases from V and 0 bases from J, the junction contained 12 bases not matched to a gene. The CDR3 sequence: CAVSSGLTYQETQYF. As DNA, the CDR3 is TGTGCCGTATCTAGCGGACTTACGTACCAAGAGACCCAGTACTTC.

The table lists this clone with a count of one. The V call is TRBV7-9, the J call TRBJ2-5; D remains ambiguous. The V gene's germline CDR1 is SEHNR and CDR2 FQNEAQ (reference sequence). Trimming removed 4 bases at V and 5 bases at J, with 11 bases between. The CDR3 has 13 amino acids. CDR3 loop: CASSSRPTETQYF. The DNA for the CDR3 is TGTGCCAGCAGCTCCCGGCCTACTGAGACCCAGTACTTC.

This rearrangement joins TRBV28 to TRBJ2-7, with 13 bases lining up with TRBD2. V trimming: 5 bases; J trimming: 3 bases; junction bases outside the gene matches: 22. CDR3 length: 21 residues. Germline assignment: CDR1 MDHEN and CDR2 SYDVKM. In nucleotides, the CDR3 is TGTGCCAGCAGTAAAGGGCTAGAAAGACTAGCGGGAGGCCCCCTCTACTACGAGCAGTACTTC. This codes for CASSKGLERLAGGPLYYEQYF.

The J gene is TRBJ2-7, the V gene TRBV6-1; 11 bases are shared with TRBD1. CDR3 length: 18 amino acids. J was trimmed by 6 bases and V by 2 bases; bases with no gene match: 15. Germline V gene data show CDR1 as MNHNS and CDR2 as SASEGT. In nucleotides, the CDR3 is TGTGCCAGCAGTGAAAGGGGTACCAGGACAGGGGGCGGCTTCGAGCAGTACTTC. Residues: CASSERGTRTGGGFEQYF.